The 17 T cell receptor beta chains listed next were all sequenced from one sample in a study of blood T cells in healthy people across ages. Together with a sample-barcoded 5' primer, a J-beta primer mix was included in a second PCR lasting about 6 to 11 cycles. From the 5' RACE reads, TCRdb called clonotypes with MiXCR, one entry per CDR3 protein. The sample gives about 800,000 distinct CDR3 sequences, around 25% of which show up once; more than 3% is in the top ten. This sample also belongs to another study, concerning T cells of mothers and their children.

Material: blood. These TCRs come from a boy between 10 and 17 years old in good health.

This clonotype turned up a few times. V is TRBV19 and J is TRBJ1-5, with D maybe TRBD1 (5 bases). The CDR3 has 15 amino acids. Germline CDR1 reads LNHDA; CDR2 reads SQIVND (reference sequence). V lost 1 base and J lost 2, with 9 bases in between. This CDR3 is CASSIAGRGNQPQHF. The DNA of the CDR3 is TGTGCCAGTAGTATAGCCGGCAGGGGCAATCAGCCCCAGCATTTT.

The genes are TRBV6-5 and TRBJ2-7; possible D gene TRBD1, 6 bases. The ends were cut back, 6 bases at V and 4 bases at J, with 16 bases in the middle. Germline V CDR1 and CDR2: MNHEY, SVGAGI. The CDR3 is 14 residues long. The CDR3 region is CASSRDTSPYEQYF. The CDR3 nucleotides read TGTGCCAGCAGCCGGGACACCTCCCCTTACGAGCAGTACTTC.

This clonotype was counted only a few times. This chain uses TRBV7-2 with TRBJ2-2; D unclear. Deletions cut 2 bases from V and 3 bases from J, with 13 bases between. There are 16 residues in the CDR3. CDR1 and CDR2 (germline): SGHTA, FQGNSA. CDR3 DNA: TGTGCCAGCAGCTTACCAGGCTTGTGGGACACCGGGGAGCTGTTTTTT. It encodes CASSLPGLWDTGELFF.

This clonotype was counted only a few times. The J gene is TRBJ2-5, the V gene TRBV28; 10 bases map to TRBD2. The ends lost 2 bases at V and 5 bases at J; junction bases unmatched: 8. The CDR3 totals 16 residues. Germline CDR1 is MDHEN and CDR2 is SYDVKM. CDR3 sequence reads: CASSLTGLAGEETQYF. For the CDR3, the DNA is TGTGCCAGCAGTTTAACGGGGCTAGCGGGAGAGGAGACCCAGTACTTC. Full variable domain (missing parts from reference TRBV28 and TRBJ2-5): DVKVTQSSRYLVKRTGEKVFLECVQDMDHENMFWYRQDPGLGLRLIYFSYDVKMKEKGDIPEGYSVSREKKERFSLILESASTNQTSMYLCASSLTGLAGEETQYFGPGTRLLVL.

This clonotype appeared many times. The chain recombines TRBV6-1 with TRBJ1-3; D is possibly TRBD1 (5 bases). V was shortened by 4 bases and J by 0 bases, with 10 bases between the two germline ends. CDR1 MNHNS and CDR2 SASEGT come from the germline V gene. The CDR3 length is 15 residues. The CDR3 here is CASSVRGGSGNTIYF. DNA for the CDR3: TGTGCCAGCAGTGTCCGGGGGGGCTCTGGAAACACCATATATTTT.

The chain combines TRBV24-1 with TRBJ2-6, with D unclear. V was pared by 5 bases and J by 0 bases, with 4 bases between. The CDR3 spans 14 residues. Germline CDR1 KGHDR, CDR2 SFDVKD. CDR3 loop: CATSGDSGANVLTF. CDR3 sequence (DNA): TGTGCCACCAGTGGGGACTCTGGGGCCAACGTCCTGACTTTC.

In this sample, this clonotype turned up a few times. J is TRBJ2-7 and V is TRBV15, with 7 bases that match TRBD1. V lost 3 bases to trimming and J lost 0 bases; unmatched junction nucleotides: 5. The CDR3 loop spans 15 amino acids. Per the germline V gene, CDR1 is LNHNV and CDR2 is YYDKDF (reference sequence). CDR3 protein: CATSSEGASSYEQYF. As DNA, the CDR3 is TGTGCCACCAGCAGTGAGGGGGCCAGCTCCTACGAGCAGTACTTC.

This clonotype turned up a few times. V usage is TRBV20-1 and J usage is TRBJ1-4; 7 bases are a match to TRBD1. Germline CDR1 DFQATT, CDR2 SNEGSKA (reference sequence). This CDR3 contains 12 residues. V dropped 5 bases and J dropped 10; count of bases not matched to a gene: 7. CDR3 protein: CSAGTDGGKLFF. Written as DNA, the CDR3 is TGCAGTGCTGGGACAGATGGGGGAAAACTGTTTTTT.

Notes on this clonotype: This likely comes from a read error, as the CDR3 has no conserved phenylalanine or tryptophan at its end. The V gene is TRBV29-1, the J gene TRBJ2-7; D possibly uses TRBD1 or TRBD2 (5 bases each). The germline V gene encodes CDR1 SQVTM and CDR2 ANQGSEA. The CDR3 covers 11 residues. Trimming shortened V by 6 bases and J by 4 bases, and 10 bases separated the two germline ends. The CDR3 region has the DNA TGCAGCGTAGAGAGGGGTTACGAGCAGTACCTC. Its translation is CSVERGYEQYL.

V and J are TRBV12-3 or TRBV12-4 and TRBJ1-5; tentative D call: TRBD1 (6 bases). The V end was cut by 6 bases, the J end by 6 bases, with 12 bases between. This CDR3 is built from 13 residues. CDR3 amino acids: CASSLQGIQPQHF. DNA for the CDR3: TGTGCCAGCAGCTTACAGGGTATTCAGCCCCAGCATTTT.

This clonotype came up many times. This rearrangement joins TRBV20-1 to TRBJ2-5, with no clear D. The CDR3 has 11 amino acids. The V and J ends lost 0 bases and 5 bases respectively, with 4 bases between them. In germline, CDR1 is DFQATT, CDR2 SNEGSKA (reference sequence). Here the CDR3 reads CSARDRETQYF. As DNA, the CDR3 is TGCAGTGCTAGAGATAGGGAGACCCAGTACTTC.

This clonotype was detected a few times. The chain uses TRBV10-3 and TRBJ1-1, with D unresolved. This CDR3 comprises 15 residues. V dropped 0 bases and J dropped 0 bases, with 8 bases sitting between them. Germline V lookup: CDR1 ENHRY, CDR2 SYGVKD. The CDR3 bases are TGTGCCATCAGTGAGTCACCGGGCTTGAACACTGAAGCTTTCTTT. Translation gives CAISESPGLNTEAFF.

The rearrangement uses TRBV29-1 and TRBJ2-7; D may be TRBD1 (5 bases). The J call may be mistaken, given a closer DNA end match to TRBJ2-5. Germline values: CDR1 SQVTM, CDR2 ANQGSEA. CDR3 length equals 12 residues. This chain's CDR3 is CSVEDGAETQYF. CDR3 bases: TGCAGCGTTGAAGATGGGGCAGAGACCCAGTACTTC.

The chain has TRBV28 and TRBJ2-3; 9 nucleotides line up with TRBD1. This CDR3 spans 14 amino acids. The ends lost 8 bases at V and 6 bases at J; junction bases unmatched: 9. The germline V gene has CDR1 MDHEN and CDR2 SYDVKM. CDR3 bases: TGTGCCAGCCTCCGGGACAGGGCAACGGATACGCAGTATTTT. Residues: CASLRDRATDTQYF. The whole variable domain, filled in from reference TRBV28 and TRBJ2-3, reads DVKVTQSSRYLVKRTGEKVFLECVQDMDHENMFWYRQDPGLGLRLIYFSYDVKMKEKGDIPEGYSVSREKKERFSLILESASTNQTSMYLCASLRDRATDTQYFGPGTRLTVL.

The chain joins TRBV12-3 or TRBV12-4 to TRBJ1-1; D remains ambiguous. There are 14 residues in the CDR3. V lost 3 bases to trimming and J lost 3 bases, with 11 bases between them. In DNA form, the CDR3 reads TGTGCCAGCAGTTTTCGGGGTGAGGACACTGAAGCTTTCTTT. It is translated as CASSFRGEDTEAFF.

There are a few counts of this clonotype. This chain connects TRBV2 to TRBJ1-2; TRBD1 is a possible D gene (5 bases). The CDR3 loop spans 14 amino acids. V was shortened by 9 bases and J by 2 bases, with 16 bases between the two germline ends. In germline, CDR1 is SNHLY, CDR2 FYNNEI. The CDR3 DNA follows: TGTGCCAGTACCCTAGGCGGGGGGAACTATGGCTACACCTTC. It yields the protein CASTLGGGNYGYTF.

This rearrangement joins TRBV29-1 to TRBJ2-7, with a weak D call TRBD1 (5 bases). In germline, CDR1 is SQVTM, CDR2 ANQGSEA. The V gene lost 6 bases and the J gene lost 2 bases, with 17 bases spanning the gap. CDR3 length: 14 amino acids. The chain's CDR3 is CSVLLPDKPYEQYF. The CDR3, as DNA: TGCAGCGTCCTACTACCGGACAAACCCTACGAGCAGTACTTC.